The rows below give T cell receptor beta chains drawn from one sample of a study of neurological immune-mediated disorders. In TCRdb, the 5' RACE reads were re-called with MiXCR into one record per CDR3 protein. The data contain about 71,000 distinct CDR3 sequences, roughly 13% of them singletons. Sequenced sample: PBMCs. These TCRs come from a female donor with HTLV-1-associated myelopathy (HAM/TSP). CDR3s include the opening cysteine and the closing phenylalanine or tryptophan. D genes are given only for firm matches. Size is omitted from some rows. Given values are once, few, many or a class for expanded clones.

V gene	clone size	J gene	D gene	CDR3 protein	CDR3 DNA
TRBV7-9	many	TRBJ1-2	.	CASSLERGRWGNYGYTF	TGTGCCAGCAGCTTAGAGCGAGGGCGTTGGGGGAACTATGGCTACACCTTC
TRBV5-6	many	TRBJ2-1	TRBD2	CASSWGTSVSEQFF	TGTGCCAGCAGCTGGGGGACTAGCGTGAGTGAGCAGTTCTTC
TRBV10-3	few	TRBJ2-1	TRBD2	CAISPTKRGVFIFSNEQFF	TGTGCCATCAGCCCCACAAAGCGGGGTGTATTTATTTTTTCTAATGAGCAGTTCTTC
TRBV4-2	many	TRBJ2-3	.	CASSLGVVADTQYF	TGTGCCAGCAGTCTCGGTGTGGTCGCAGATACGCAGTATTTT
TRBV5-1	many	TRBJ1-4	TRBD1	CASSFDPGQGNEKLFF	TGCGCCAGCAGCTTTGACCCGGGACAGGGTAATGAAAAACTGTTTTTT
TRBV20-1	many	TRBJ2-3	TRBD2	CSASRLAGGNTDTQYF	TGCAGTGCTAGTCGGCTAGCGGGGGGAAACACAGATACGCAGTATTTT
TRBV20-1	many	TRBJ2-3	.	CSAMLGGRSTDTQYF	TGCAGTGCCATGCTCGGGGGGCGAAGCACAGATACGCAGTATTTT
TRBV5-1	many	TRBJ1-5	TRBD1	CASSPYSGTGQPQHF	TGCGCCAGCAGCCCGTACTCCGGGACAGGTCAGCCCCAGCATTTT
TRBV5-1	many	TRBJ2-7	TRBD1	CASRRDSGAYEQYF	TGCGCCAGCCGCCGGGACAGTGGGGCCTACGAGCAGTACTTC
TRBV28	many	TRBJ1-4	.	CASSSSREGEKLFF	TGTGCCAGCAGTTCGTCCAGGGAAGGGGAAAAACTGTTTTTT
TRBV11-2	many	TRBJ2-7	.	CASSSIYEQYF	TGTGCCAGCAGCTCGATCTACGAGCAGTACTTC
TRBV5-1	.	TRBJ2-1	.	CASSPAGASSPGHEQFF	TGCGCCAGCAGCCCCGCGGGGGCTAGCTCCCCGGGCCATGAGCAGTTCTTC
TRBV6-1	.	TRBJ1-2	.	CASSERRGGGYGYTF	TGTGCCAGCAGTGAAAGGAGGGGGGGAGGCTATGGCTACACCTTC
TRBV5-1	many	TRBJ2-7	TRBD1	CASSPDRVYEQYF	TGCGCCAGCAGCCCGGACAGGGTCTACGAGCAGTACTTC
TRBV20-1	many	TRBJ2-4	TRBD1	CSASGTGIGNIQYF	TGCAGTGCTAGCGGGACAGGGATAGGAAACATTCAGTACTTC
TRBV7-8	.	TRBJ2-5	TRBD2	CASSLPGTSGGETQYF	TGTGCCAGCAGCTTACCCGGGACTAGCGGGGGTGAGACCCAGTACTTC
TRBV28	many	TRBJ2-7	TRBD1	CASSLAGTGGYEQYF	TGTGCCAGCAGCTTAGCCGGGACAGGGGGCTACGAGCAGTACTTC
TRBV7-2	many	TRBJ2-3	.	CASSFSRSDTQYF	TGTGCCAGCAGCTTTTCCCGATCAGATACGCAGTATTTT
TRBV9	many	TRBJ2-1	TRBD2	CASSARTSGNNEQFF	TGTGCCAGCAGCGCCCGGACTAGCGGGAACAATGAGCAGTTCTTC
TRBV2	many	TRBJ1-5	.	CASSEAPESNQPQHF	TGTGCCAGCAGTGAAGCGCCAGAGAGCAATCAGCCCCAGCATTTT
TRBV5-1	.	TRBJ2-1	.	CASSLGQVYNEQFF	TGCGCCAGCAGCTTGGGACAGGTCTACAATGAGCAGTTCTTC
TRBV20-1	large	TRBJ2-2	.	CSAKDTWNTGELFF	TGCAGTGCTAAGGACACTTGGAACACCGGGGAGCTGTTTTTT
TRBV7-9	.	TRBJ2-7	.	CASTLGPGGSYEQYF	TGTGCCAGCACCCTAGGTCCAGGAGGGTCCTACGAGCAGTACTTC
TRBV6-5	many	TRBJ2-7	TRBD2	CASSYAKTSGSPYEQYF	TGTGCCAGCAGTTACGCGAAAACTAGCGGGAGTCCCTACGAGCAGTACTTC
TRBV20-1	few	TRBJ2-1	TRBD2	CSARPIAGPYNEQFF	TGCAGTGCTAGACCGATAGCGGGGCCCTACAATGAGCAGTTCTTC
TRBV2	many	TRBJ1-3	.	CASSELGSHLGNTIYF	TGTGCCAGCAGTGAATTAGGGTCTCATCTTGGAAACACCATATATTTT
TRBV5-1	many	TRBJ2-1	.	CASSLEGFTHNEQFF	TGCGCCAGCAGCTTGGAAGGATTTACCCATAATGAGCAGTTCTTC
TRBV11-2	many	TRBJ2-1	.	CASAIGHEGNEQFF	TGTGCCAGCGCGATCGGACACGAAGGAAATGAGCAGTTCTTC
TRBV29-1	many	TRBJ1-1	TRBD1	CSVGDRGDTEAFF	TGCAGCGTGGGGGACAGAGGGGACACTGAAGCTTTCTTT
TRBV20-1	many	TRBJ2-1	.	CSGSRQGNEQFF	TGCAGTGGTAGCAGGCAGGGCAATGAGCAGTTCTTC
TRBV12-3/TRBV12-4	few	TRBJ2-5	TRBD2	CASSFLAGGNQETQYF	TGTGCCAGCAGTTTTCTAGCGGGGGGGAACCAAGAGACCCAGTACTTC
TRBV20-1	many	TRBJ2-1	.	CSARGNNEQFF	TGCAGTGCTAGGGGCAACAATGAGCAGTTCTTC
TRBV5-1	many	TRBJ2-3	.	CASSRSRAGASTDTQYF	TGCGCCAGCAGCCGTAGTAGGGCGGGGGCGAGCACAGATACGCAGTATTTT
TRBV10-3	many	TRBJ2-5	TRBD1	CATGTGAGETQYF	TGTGCCACCGGGACAGGGGCGGGGGAGACCCAGTACTTC
TRBV10-2	many	TRBJ2-3	.	CASVPVSTDTQYF	TGCGCCAGCGTCCCAGTTAGCACAGATACGCAGTATTTT
TRBV6-4	many	TRBJ2-1	.	CASSDPGEKLVGYNEQFF	TGTGCCAGCAGTGACCCCGGGGAAAAACTAGTCGGCTACAATGAGCAGTTCTTC
TRBV5-1	many	TRBJ2-3	.	CASSSLTVGETDTQYF	TGCGCCAGCAGCTCCCTAACGGTCGGGGAAACAGATACGCAGTATTTT
TRBV14	.	TRBJ2-2	.	CASSHAGRGLLTGELFF	TGTGCCAGCAGCCACGCGGGGAGGGGGTTACTCACCGGGGAGCTGTTTTTT
TRBV29-1	many	TRBJ2-5	TRBD1	CSANPTGAPEGTQYF	TGCAGCGCTAATCCCACAGGGGCCCCTGAAGGGACCCAGTACTTC
TRBV6-4	many	TRBJ1-1	.	CASSGRGRNTEAFF	TGTGCCAGCAGTGGACGGGGGAGGAACACTGAAGCTTTCTTT
TRBV5-1	many	TRBJ2-7	.	CASSPRTVNYEQYF	TGCGCCAGCAGTCCCCGGACAGTTAACTACGAGCAGTACTTC
TRBV10-3	many	TRBJ1-6	.	CAIGRDNSPLHF	TGTGCCATCGGACGAGATAATTCACCCCTCCACTTT
TRBV29-1	many	TRBJ2-4	TRBD1	CSAQTGDVGYIQYF	TGCAGCGCTCAGACAGGGGATGTTGGATACATTCAGTACTTC
TRBV20-1	many	TRBJ1-3	.	CSAPQVVRRNTIYF	TGCAGTGCTCCCCAGGTTGTTCGGAGAAACACCATATATTTT
TRBV28	many	TRBJ2-7	.	CASSFRSATYEQYF	TGTGCCAGCAGTTTTCGGTCAGCCACCTACGAGCAGTACTTC
TRBV9	many	TRBJ2-2	.	CASSVVDTGELFF	TGTGCCAGCAGCGTAGTGGACACCGGGGAGCTGTTTTTT
TRBV6-5	many	TRBJ2-7	TRBD1	CASSYDRGTYEQYF	TGTGCCAGCAGTTACGACAGGGGAACCTACGAGCAGTACTTC
TRBV5-1	many	TRBJ1-5	.	CASSLASGVGQPQHF	TGCGCCAGCAGCTTGGCGTCGGGGGTAGGTCAGCCCCAGCATTTT
TRBV3-1	many	TRBJ2-7	.	CASSQDLWWGGPYEQYF	TGTGCCAGCAGCCAAGACCTCTGGTGGGGGGGCCCCTACGAGCAGTACTTC
TRBV6-5	many	TRBJ1-1	.	CASSYSSRSGEAFF	TGTGCCAGCAGTTACTCCTCGAGATCGGGTGAAGCTTTCTTT
TRBV29-1	many	TRBJ2-6	.	CSVGFGGHSGANVLTF	TGCAGCGTTGGATTCGGCGGACACTCAGGGGCCAACGTCCTGACTTTC
TRBV5-1	many	TRBJ2-2	.	CASSFGDTAYGELFF	TGCGCCAGCAGCTTTGGGGACACGGCCTACGGGGAGCTGTTTTTT
TRBV6-5	many	TRBJ2-5	.	CASSYSPGKTQYF	TGTGCCAGCAGTTACTCCCCCGGGAAGACCCAGTACTTC
TRBV5-1	many	TRBJ2-2	TRBD1	CASSLSGTGAGELFF	TGCGCCAGCAGCCTTTCCGGGACAGGAGCCGGGGAGCTGTTTTTT